The 21 T cell receptor beta chains given below trace back to one sample, sequenced in a study of cytomegalovirus exposure and HLA in healthy donors. The primer mix had 60 Vbeta and 13 Jbeta primers. Assay: immunoSEQ multiplex PCR; the TCRdb copy retains only in-frame clones and omits some. The sample shows roughly 99,000 clones, 73% of them seen only once. The sequencing sample was made of PBMCs. These receptors all stem from a man aged 25 to 40 in good health and CMV-seronegative.

CDR3 region: CASSFSGRAKDTQYF. For the CDR3, the DNA is TGTGCCAGCTCATTTAGCGGGAGGGCCAAAGATACGCAGTATTTT. The chain recombines TRBV18 with TRBJ2-3; 11 nucleotides match TRBD2. V gave up 5 bases and J gave up 5 bases; unmatched junction bases: 6. The CDR3 sequence is 15 residues long. Germline V gene sequence: CDR1 KGHSH, CDR2 LQKENI.

This chain joins TRBV21-1 and TRBJ1-5; the D segment call TRBD1 is taken from the table without a DNA check. TRBV21-1 counts as a pseudogene. The length of the CDR3 is 21 residues. CDR3 sequence reads: CASSNEGPEGAEGYSNQPQHF. The CDR3 DNA follows: TGTGCCAGCAGCAACGAAGGCCCGGAGGGGGCCGAGGGCTATAGCAATCAGCCCCAGCATTTT.

This chain links TRBV7-9 with TRBJ2-2; a possible D gene is TRBD1 (6 bases). CDR3 size: 15 residues. Trimming stripped 5 bases from V and 6 bases from J, with 16 bases between. The germline V gene has CDR1 SEHNR and CDR2 FQNEAQ (reference sequence). The CDR3 DNA sequence: TGTGCCAGCAGCCCCCCAGGGGCCCTAGCCGGGGAGCTGTTTTTT. Translation gives CASSPPGALAGELFF.

The CDR3 DNA reads TGTGCCAGTAGTACGCCGGGAGATAGCAATCAGCCCCAGCATTTT. This codes for CASSTPGDSNQPQHF. The V and J genes are TRBV19 and TRBJ1-5; D gene ambiguous. This CDR3 region has 15 residues. Germline CDR1 and CDR2: LNHDA and SQIVND (reference sequence). V was pared by 4 bases and J by 0 bases, with 10 bases between.

This chain uses TRBV11-2 with TRBJ2-1; a weak D match, TRBD1 (5 bases). CDR3 size: 12 residues. In germline, CDR1 is SGHAT, CDR2 FQNNGV. The V end lost 5 bases, the J end lost 11 bases, and 13 bases lay between the germline ends. CDR3 amino acids: CASSPMGQKQFF. The CDR3 region has the DNA TGTGCCAGCAGCCCTATGGGGCAGAAGCAGTTCTTC.

The chain uses TRBV27 and TRBJ1-5, with TRBD1 matching over 7 bases. There are 13 residues in the CDR3. Germline loops: CDR1 MNHEY, CDR2 SMNVEV (reference sequence). V shed 8 bases, J shed 3 bases, and the junction held 4 bases outside the gene matches. The CDR3 here is CASGTAHNQPQHF. CDR3 nucleotide sequence: TGTGCCAGCGGGACAGCTCACAATCAGCCCCAGCATTTT.

The chain has TRBV10-1 and TRBJ2-7; 8 bases line up with TRBD2. Germline V CDR1 and CDR2: WNHNN, SYGVQD (reference sequence). J lost 5 bases, V lost 4 bases, and 13 bases had no gene match. The CDR3 runs 16 residues. Here the CDR3 DNA reads TGCGCCAGCAGTGGCCCGAGGAGCGGGAGTAGGAACGAGCAGTACTTC. Its translation: CASSGPRSGSRNEQYF.

The count of this clone is one. V usage is TRBV28 and J usage is TRBJ1-2, with 7 bases that match TRBD1. From germline, CDR1 is MDHEN and CDR2 SYDVKM. The V and J ends lost 2 bases and 2 bases, in that order; junction bases with no gene match: 5. CDR3 length equals 15 residues. The chain's CDR3 is CASSLTGEANYGYTF. As DNA, the CDR3 is TGTGCCAGCAGTTTAACAGGGGAGGCCAACTATGGCTACACCTTC.

This chain joins TRBV18 and TRBJ2-1; 11 bases fit TRBD2. Germline-derived CDR1 and CDR2 are KGHSH and LQKENI. J lost 0 bases, V lost 2 bases, and 0 bases had no gene match. The CDR3 consists of 16 residues. This CDR3 is CASSPTSGGSYNEQFF. CDR3 DNA: TGTGCCAGCTCACCAACTAGCGGGGGCTCCTACAATGAGCAGTTCTTC.

This clone was picked up one time. The chain uses TRBV21-1 and TRBJ2-1; no DNA check was done on the table's D call, TRBD2. TRBV21-1 is deemed a pseudogene. The CDR3 runs 14 residues. In DNA form, the CDR3 reads TGTGCCAGCAGCAGACAAGCGGAAAACAATGAGCAGTTCTTC. Translated: CASSRQAENNEQFF.

This clone occurred many times. Mismatch with germline at one junction end may stem from a read error. The CDR3 nucleotides are TGTGCCAGCAGCGCAGACCATTCCGGGACACTTCCTCCCCTCTTC. Translated: CASSADHSGTLPPLF. J is TRBJ1-2 and V is TRBV9, with D possibly matching TRBD1 (6 bases). CDR3 length: 15 amino acids. The V gene's germline CDR1 is SGDLS and CDR2 YYNGEE. The full variable domain, rest sourced from reference TRBV9 and TRBJ1-2, is DSGVTQTPKHLITATGQRVTLRCSPRSGDLSVYWYQQSLDQGLQFLIQYYNGEERAKGNILERFSAQQFPDLHSELNLSSLELGDSALYFCASSADHSGTLPPLFGSGTRLTVV.

The V gene is TRBV7-3, the J gene TRBJ2-1; 7 nucleotides match TRBD2. The CDR3 runs 15 residues. The junction had 6 bases not matched to a gene; V was cut back by 5 bases and J by 2 bases. The V gene's germline CDR1 is SGHTA and CDR2 FQGTGA. As DNA, the CDR3 is TGTGCCAGCAGCATTAGCGGGTCGACCTACAATGAGCAGTTCTTC. It codes for CASSISGSTYNEQFF.

This sequence joins TRBV9 and TRBJ2-2; weak D call: TRBD2 (6 bases). CDR3 length equals 17 residues. Germline CDR1 and CDR2: SGDLS and YYNGEE. Trimming removed 1 base from V and 0 bases from J, with 13 bases in between. CDR3 bases: TGTGCCAGCAGCGTACCGAGGACGGGGGCGAACACCGGGGAGCTGTTTTTT. Its translation is CASSVPRTGANTGELFF.

This clone has only a few counts. This chain links TRBV2 with TRBJ1-2, with TRBD1 matching 10 bases. Germline CDR1 SNHLY, CDR2 FYNNEI. The CDR3 is 13 amino acids. Losses at the gene ends were 7 bases for V and 8 bases for J; bases not matched to a gene: 7. This CDR3 reads CASTEDRGFGYTF. The CDR3 region has the DNA TGTGCCAGCACCGAGGACAGGGGGTTCGGCTACACCTTC.

A single count supports this clone. This chain links TRBV4-2 with TRBJ2-1; 12 nucleotides match TRBD1. V lost 2 bases and J lost 7; bases outside the gene matches: 6. The length of the CDR3 is 16 residues. Germline V CDR1 and CDR2: LGHNA, YNFKEQ. CDR3 bases: TGTGCCAGCAGCCAACCCGGGACAGGGGGCGCGAATGAGCAGTTCTTC. As protein: CASSQPGTGGANEQFF.

The chain joins TRBV6-1 to TRBJ1-6; D is uncertain. V lost 0 bases and J 0 bases, leaving 9 bases between the germline ends. Germline lookup yields CDR1 MNHNS and CDR2 SASEGT. This CDR3 has 17 residues. CDR3 protein: CASSEATAGSYNSPLHF. The DNA for the CDR3 is TGTGCCAGCAGTGAAGCTACGGCAGGCTCCTATAATTCACCCCTCCACTTT.

The CDR3 bases are TGTGCCAGCAGCTCGGGGGGACAGGGAGCCTACGAGCAGTACTTC. This encodes CASSSGGQGAYEQYF. The V call is TRBV5-4, the J call TRBJ2-5, with TRBD1 matching over 9 bases. The assigned J gene may be wrong: the sequence end matches TRBJ2-7 better. Germline CDR1 reads SGHNT; CDR2 reads YYREEE (reference sequence). This CDR3 comprises 15 residues.

This chain links TRBV6-5 with TRBJ2-7; D is unresolved. The germline V and J ends were trimmed by 0 bases and 4 bases, with 13 bases remaining between them. The germline V gene encodes CDR1 MNHEY and CDR2 SVGAGI. This CDR3 spans 15 amino acids. The CDR3 coding sequence is TGTGCCAGCAGTTACTCTCGAGGTCAGCCTTACGAGCAGTACTTC. Protein: CASSYSRGQPYEQYF.

This clone was recorded only once. The J gene is TRBJ1-5, the V gene TRBV30, with D uncertain. The CDR3 runs to 13 residues. V was pared by 4 bases and J by 0 bases, with 7 bases between. Germline CDR1 GTSNPN, CDR2 SVGIG (reference sequence). Here the CDR3 DNA reads TGTGCCTGGACGAGTTCTAGCAATCAGCCCCAGCATTTT. Protein sequence: CAWTSSSNQPQHF.

This clone was recorded a few times. The CDR3 DNA reads as TGTGCCAGCAGGAGGACTAGCGGGGTTAGGTTGGGAGAGACCCAGTACTTC. Protein: CASRRTSGVRLGETQYF. The chain is built from TRBV27 and TRBJ2-5; the match to TRBD2 covers 12 bases. Trimming cost V 6 bases and J 4 bases; bases outside gene matches: 12. Germline assignment: CDR1 MNHEY and CDR2 SMNVEV (reference sequence). CDR3 length equals 17 residues.

The chain links TRBV5-1 to TRBJ1-5; D is unresolved. The CDR3 sequence is 15 residues long. Germline V gives CDR1 SGHRS, CDR2 YFSETQ. The ends were cut back, 4 bases at V and 5 bases at J, with 16 bases in the middle. The CDR3 DNA follows: TGCGCCAGCAGCCCCGGTGACCTCGGGGATCAGCCCCAGCATTTT. Its protein is CASSPGDLGDQPQHF. The whole variable domain, remainder taken from reference TRBV5-1 and TRBJ1-5, is KAGVTQTPRYLIKTRGQQVTLSCSPISGHRSVSWYQQTPGQGLQFLFEYFSETQRNKGNFPGRFSGRQFSNSRSEMNVSTLELGDSALYLCASSPGDLGDQPQHFGDGTRLSIL.